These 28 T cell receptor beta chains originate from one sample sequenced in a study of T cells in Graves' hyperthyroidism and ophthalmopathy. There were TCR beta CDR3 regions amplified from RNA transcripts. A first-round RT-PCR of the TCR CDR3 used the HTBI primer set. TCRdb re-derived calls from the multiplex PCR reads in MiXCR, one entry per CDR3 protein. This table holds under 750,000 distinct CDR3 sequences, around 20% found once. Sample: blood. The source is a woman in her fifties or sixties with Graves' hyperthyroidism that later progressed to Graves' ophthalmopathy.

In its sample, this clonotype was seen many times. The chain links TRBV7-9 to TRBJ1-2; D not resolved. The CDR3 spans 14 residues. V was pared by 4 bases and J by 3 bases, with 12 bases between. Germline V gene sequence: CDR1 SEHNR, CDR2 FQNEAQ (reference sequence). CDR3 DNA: TGTGCCAGCAGCTCTAGCGGGGAGGACTATGGCTACACCTTC. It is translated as CASSSSGEDYGYTF.

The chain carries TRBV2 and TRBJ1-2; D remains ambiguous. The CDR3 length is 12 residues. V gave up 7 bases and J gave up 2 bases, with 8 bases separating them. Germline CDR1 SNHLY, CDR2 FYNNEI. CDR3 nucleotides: TGTGCCAGCATTACAGAGAACTATGGCTACACCTTC. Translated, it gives CASITENYGYTF.

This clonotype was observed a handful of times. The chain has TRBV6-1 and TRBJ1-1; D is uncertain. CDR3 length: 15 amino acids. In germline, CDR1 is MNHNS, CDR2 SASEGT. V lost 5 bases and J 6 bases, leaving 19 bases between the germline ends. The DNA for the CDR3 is TGTGCCAGCAGTTATAAAGGGATTAGTGGGTCTGAAGCTTTCTTT. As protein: CASSYKGISGSEAFF.

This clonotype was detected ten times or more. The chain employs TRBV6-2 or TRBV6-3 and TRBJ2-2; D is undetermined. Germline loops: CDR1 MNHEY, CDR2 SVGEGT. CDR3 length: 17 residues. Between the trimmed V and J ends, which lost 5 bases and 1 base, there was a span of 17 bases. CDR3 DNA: TGTGCCAGCAGTACCGATGTGGTACTAAAGAACACCGGGGAGCTGTTTTTT. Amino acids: CASSTDVVLKNTGELFF.

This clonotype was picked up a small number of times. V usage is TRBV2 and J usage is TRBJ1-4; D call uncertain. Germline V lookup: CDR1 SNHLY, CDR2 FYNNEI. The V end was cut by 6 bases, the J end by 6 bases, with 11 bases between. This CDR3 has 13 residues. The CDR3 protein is CASRGGPYEKLFF. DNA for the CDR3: TGTGCCAGCAGGGGTGGTCCTTATGAAAAACTGTTTTTT.

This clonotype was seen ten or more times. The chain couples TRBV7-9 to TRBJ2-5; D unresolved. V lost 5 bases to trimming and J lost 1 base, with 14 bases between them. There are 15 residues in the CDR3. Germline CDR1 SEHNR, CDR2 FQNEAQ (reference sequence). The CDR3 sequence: CASSMGSRTQETQYF. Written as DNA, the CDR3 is TGTGCCAGCAGCATGGGGTCCAGAACCCAAGAGACCCAGTACTTC.

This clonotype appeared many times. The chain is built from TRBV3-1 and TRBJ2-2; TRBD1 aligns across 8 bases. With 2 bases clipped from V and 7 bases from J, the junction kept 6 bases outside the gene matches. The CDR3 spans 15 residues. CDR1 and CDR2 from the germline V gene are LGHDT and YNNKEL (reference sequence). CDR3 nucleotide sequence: TGTGCCAGCAGCCAAAGGACAGGGATAAGCGGGGAGCTGTTTTTT. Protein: CASSQRTGISGELFF.

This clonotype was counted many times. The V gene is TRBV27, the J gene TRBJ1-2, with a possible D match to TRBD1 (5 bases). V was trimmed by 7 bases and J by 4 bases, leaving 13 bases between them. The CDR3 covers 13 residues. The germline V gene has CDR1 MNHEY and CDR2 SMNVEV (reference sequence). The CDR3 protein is CASKADTSYGYTF. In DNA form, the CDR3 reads TGTGCCAGCAAGGCGGACACCTCCTATGGCTACACCTTC.

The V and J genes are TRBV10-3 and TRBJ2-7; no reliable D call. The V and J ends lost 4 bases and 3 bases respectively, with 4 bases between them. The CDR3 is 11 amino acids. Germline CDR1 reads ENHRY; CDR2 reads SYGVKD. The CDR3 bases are TGTGCCATCAGTGTAGACTACGAGCAGTACTTC. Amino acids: CAISVDYEQYF.

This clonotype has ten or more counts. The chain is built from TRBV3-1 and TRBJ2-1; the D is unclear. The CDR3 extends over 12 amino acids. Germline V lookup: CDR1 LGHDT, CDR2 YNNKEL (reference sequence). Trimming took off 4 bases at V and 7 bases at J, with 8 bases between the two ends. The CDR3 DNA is TGTGCCAGCAGCCCCCGACTGAATGAGCAGTTCTTC. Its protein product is CASSPRLNEQFF.

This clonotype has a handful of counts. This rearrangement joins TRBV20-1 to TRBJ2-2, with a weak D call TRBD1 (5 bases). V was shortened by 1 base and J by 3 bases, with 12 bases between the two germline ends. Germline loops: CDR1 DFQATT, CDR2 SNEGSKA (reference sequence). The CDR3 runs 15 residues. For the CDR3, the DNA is TGCAGTGCTAGAGCCCCAGGGTCGGACACCGGGGAGCTGTTTTTT. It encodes CSARAPGSDTGELFF.

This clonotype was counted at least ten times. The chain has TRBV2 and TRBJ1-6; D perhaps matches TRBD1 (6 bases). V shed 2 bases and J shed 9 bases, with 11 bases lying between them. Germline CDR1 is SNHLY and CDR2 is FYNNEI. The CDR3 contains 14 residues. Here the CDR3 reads CASSEQGWGSPLHF. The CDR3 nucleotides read TGTGCCAGCAGTGAACAGGGGTGGGGTTCACCCCTCCACTTT.

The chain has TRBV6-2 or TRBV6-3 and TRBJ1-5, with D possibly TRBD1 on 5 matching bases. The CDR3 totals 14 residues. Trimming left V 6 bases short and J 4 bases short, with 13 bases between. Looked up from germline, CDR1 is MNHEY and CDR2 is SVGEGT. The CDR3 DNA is TGTGCCAGCAGAGGTACAGGTCGGAATCAGCCCCAGCATTTT. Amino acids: CASRGTGRNQPQHF.

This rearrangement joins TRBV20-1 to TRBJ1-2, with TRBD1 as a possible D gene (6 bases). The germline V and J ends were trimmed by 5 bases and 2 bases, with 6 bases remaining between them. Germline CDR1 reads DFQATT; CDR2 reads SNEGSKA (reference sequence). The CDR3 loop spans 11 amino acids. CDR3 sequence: CSAQGNYGYTF. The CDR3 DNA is TGCAGTGCTCAGGGGAACTATGGCTACACCTTC.

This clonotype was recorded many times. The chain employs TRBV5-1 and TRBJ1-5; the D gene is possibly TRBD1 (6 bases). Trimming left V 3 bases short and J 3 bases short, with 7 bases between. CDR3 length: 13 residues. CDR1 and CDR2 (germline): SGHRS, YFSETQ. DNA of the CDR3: TGCGCCAGCAGCTGGGGGGCCAATCAGCCCCAGCATTTT. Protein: CASSWGANQPQHF.

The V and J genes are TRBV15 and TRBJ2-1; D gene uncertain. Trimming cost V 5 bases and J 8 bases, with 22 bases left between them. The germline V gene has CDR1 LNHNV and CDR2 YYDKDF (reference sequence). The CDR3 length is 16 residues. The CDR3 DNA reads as TGTGCCACCAGCTCCCGGGTATTAGGTTCTGTTGATGAGCAGTTCTTC. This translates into CATSSRVLGSVDEQFF.

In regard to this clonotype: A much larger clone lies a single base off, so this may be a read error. CDR3 coding DNA: TGTGCCAGCAGCCCAGAGGTGGCATCCTACAATGAGCAGTTCTTC. It specifies CASSPEVASYNEQFF. The chain links TRBV7-3 to TRBJ2-1; D ambiguous. V dropped 5 bases and J dropped 1 base, with 12 bases sitting between them. The CDR3 length is 15 residues. Germline lookup yields CDR1 SGHTA and CDR2 FQGTGA.

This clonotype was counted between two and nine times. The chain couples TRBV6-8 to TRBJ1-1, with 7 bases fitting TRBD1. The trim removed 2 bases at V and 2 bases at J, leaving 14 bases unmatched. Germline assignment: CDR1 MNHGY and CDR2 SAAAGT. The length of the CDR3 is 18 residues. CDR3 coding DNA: TGTGCCAGCAGTTACCCCCCATTGGGTGACAGGGCAAACACTGAAGCTTTCTTT. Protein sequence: CASSYPPLGDRANTEAFF.

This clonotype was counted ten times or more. CDR3 DNA sequence: TGTGCCAGCAGAGTCTCGGGACGGCCAGGGGCCCAGTACTTC. This encodes CASRVSGRPGAQYF. This chain joins TRBV12-3 or TRBV12-4 and TRBJ2-5; D possibly corresponds to TRBD1 (6 bases). The CDR3 is 14 amino acids. Trimming left V 6 bases short and J 9 bases short, with 20 bases between.

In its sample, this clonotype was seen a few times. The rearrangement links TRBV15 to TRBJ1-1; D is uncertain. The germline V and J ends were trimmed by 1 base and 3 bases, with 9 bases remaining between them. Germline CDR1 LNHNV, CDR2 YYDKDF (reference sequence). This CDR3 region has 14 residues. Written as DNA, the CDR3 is TGTGCCACCAGCAGAGTAGAGGGCTACACTGAAGCTTTCTTT. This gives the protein CATSRVEGYTEAFF.

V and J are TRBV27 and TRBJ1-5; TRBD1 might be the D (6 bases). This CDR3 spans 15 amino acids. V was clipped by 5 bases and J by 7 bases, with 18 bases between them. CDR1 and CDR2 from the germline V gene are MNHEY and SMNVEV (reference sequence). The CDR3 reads CASSPYRDGGQPQHF. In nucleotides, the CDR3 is TGTGCCAGCAGTCCCTACAGGGACGGCGGGCAGCCCCAGCATTTT.

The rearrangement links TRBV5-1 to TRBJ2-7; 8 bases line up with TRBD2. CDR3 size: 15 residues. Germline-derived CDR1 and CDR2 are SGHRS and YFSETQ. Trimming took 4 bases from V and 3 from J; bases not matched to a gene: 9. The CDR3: CASSPGGMGSYEQYF. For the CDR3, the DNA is TGCGCCAGCAGCCCGGGAGGGATGGGTAGCTACGAGCAGTACTTC. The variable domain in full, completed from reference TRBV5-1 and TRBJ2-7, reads KAGVTQTPRYLIKTRGQQVTLSCSPISGHRSVSWYQQTPGQGLQFLFEYFSETQRNKGNFPGRFSGRQFSNSRSEMNVSTLELGDSALYLCASSPGGMGSYEQYFGPGTRLTVT.

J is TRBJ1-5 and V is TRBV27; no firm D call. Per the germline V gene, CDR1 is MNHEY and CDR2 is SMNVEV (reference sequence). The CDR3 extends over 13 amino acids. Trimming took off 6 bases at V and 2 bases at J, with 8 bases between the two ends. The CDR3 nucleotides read TGTGCCAGCAGACGGGGTGGCAATCAGCCCCAGCATTTT. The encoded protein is CASRRGGNQPQHF.

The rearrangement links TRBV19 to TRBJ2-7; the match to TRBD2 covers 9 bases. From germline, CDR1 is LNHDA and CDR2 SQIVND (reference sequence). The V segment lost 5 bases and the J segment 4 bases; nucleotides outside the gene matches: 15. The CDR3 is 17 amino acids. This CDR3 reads CASSSSGVPVGKYEQYF. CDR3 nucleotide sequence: TGTGCCAGTAGTTCTAGCGGGGTTCCAGTGGGGAAATACGAGCAGTACTTC. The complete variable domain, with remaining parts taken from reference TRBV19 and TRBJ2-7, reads DGGITQSPKYLFRKEGQNVTLSCEQNLNHDAMYWYRQDPGQGLRLIYYSQIVNDFQKGDIAEGYSVSREKKESFPLTVTSAQKNPTAFYLCASSSSGVPVGKYEQYFGPGTRLTVT.

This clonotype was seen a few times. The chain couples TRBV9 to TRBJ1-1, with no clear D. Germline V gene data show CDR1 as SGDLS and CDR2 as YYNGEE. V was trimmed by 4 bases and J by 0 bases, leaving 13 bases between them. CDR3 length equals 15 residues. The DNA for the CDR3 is TGTGCCAGCAGCAATCCCGGTGGCTTGAACACTGAAGCTTTCTTT. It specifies CASSNPGGLNTEAFF.

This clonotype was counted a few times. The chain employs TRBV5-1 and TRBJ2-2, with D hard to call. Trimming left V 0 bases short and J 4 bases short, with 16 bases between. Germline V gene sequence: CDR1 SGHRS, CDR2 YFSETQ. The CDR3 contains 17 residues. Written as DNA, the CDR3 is TGCGCCAGCAGCTTGGAAGGACCGACTGCGACCACCGGGGAGCTGTTTTTT. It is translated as CASSLEGPTATTGELFF.

The CDR3 loop reads CASSLASGPKETQYF. CDR3 in DNA: TGCGCCAGCAGCTTGGCCAGCGGGCCGAAAGAGACCCAGTACTTC. V and J are TRBV5-1 and TRBJ2-5; TRBD2 might be the D (6 bases). V gave up 0 bases and J gave up 3 bases, with 12 bases separating them. This CDR3 comprises 15 residues. Germline CDR1 and CDR2: SGHRS and YFSETQ.

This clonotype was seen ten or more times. The CDR3 region is CASSWTPGENNEQFF. The CDR3 DNA follows: TGTGCCAGCAGCTGGACCCCGGGGGAAAACAATGAGCAGTTCTTC. J is TRBJ2-1 and V is TRBV7-2, with D perhaps TRBD2 (6 bases). V was trimmed by 4 bases and J by 5 bases, leaving 15 bases between them. This CDR3 is 15 amino acids long. The germline V gene has CDR1 SGHTA and CDR2 FQGNSA.